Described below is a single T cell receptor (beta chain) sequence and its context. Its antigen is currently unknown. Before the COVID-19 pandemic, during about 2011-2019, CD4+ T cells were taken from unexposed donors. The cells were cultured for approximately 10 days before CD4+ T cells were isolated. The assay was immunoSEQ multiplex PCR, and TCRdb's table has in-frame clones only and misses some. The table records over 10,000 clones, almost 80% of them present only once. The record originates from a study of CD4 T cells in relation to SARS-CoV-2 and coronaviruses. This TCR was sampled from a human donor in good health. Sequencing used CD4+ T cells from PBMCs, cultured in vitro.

CDR3 nucleotide sequence: TGTGCCAGCAGCCAACTAGCGGGGGGGAGCACAGATACGCAGTATTTT. Amino acid sequence: CASSQLAGGSTDTQYF. The V call is TRBV3-1 (or the pseudogene TRBV3-2), the J call TRBJ2-3; 12 bases line up with TRBD2. The ends lost 2 bases at V and 0 bases at J; junction bases unmatched: 0. Per germline, CDR1 LGHDT and CDR2 YNNKEL (reference sequence). This CDR3 contains 16 residues.